The subject of this entry is one T cell receptor (beta chain). Its cognate antigen is unknown. One end of the junction varies from germline; a read error may be responsible. Germline loops: CDR1 DFQATT, CDR2 SNEGSKA (reference sequence). The CDR3 consists of 15 residues. The sample belongs to a study of blood T cells in healthy people across ages. Study-wide results and caveats: Relative to aged donors, long-lived donors carried more naive CD4+ cells and displayed higher diversity. It was not possible, with unsorted PBMCs, to conclusively compare naive and antigen-experienced cells.

Alongside a J-beta primer mix, a sample-barcoded 5' primer served in a second PCR lasting about 7 to 11 cycles. Each single sample gave us at least 2.5 million CDR3-containing paired-end reads. MiXCR, applied by TCRdb to the 5' RACE reads, yields one record per CDR3 protein. The data contain approximately 1,000,000 distinct CDR3 sequences, roughly two fifths of them singletons. Roughly 10 milliliters of peripheral blood were drawn from each donor. The clonotype was recovered from a man younger than 35 in good health. Sequencing was carried out using blood. This chain uses TRBV20-1 with TRBJ2-1, with D perhaps matching TRBD1 (6 bases). The CDR3 reads CSARTGEIPANEQFF. The CDR3 DNA sequence: TGCAGTGCTAGGACAGGAGAGATCCCTGCCAATGAACAGTTCTTC.